Detailed here is one TCR beta chain. The data were produced by immunoSEQ multiplex PCR, yet TCRdb's version contains in-frame clones alone and is incomplete. The top ten hold around 2.3% of the sample, which has tens of thousands of clones, approximately 77% seen once. This entry is derived from a study of blood T cell repertoires in COVID-19. The CDR3 is 14 residues long. V was pared by 1 base and J by 6 bases, with 14 bases between. The germline gives CDR1 SGHNT, CDR2 YYREEE (reference sequence). V and J are TRBV5-4 and TRBJ2-7; D might be TRBD1 (5 bases). Sequences were obtained from peripheral blood. The receptor's source is a man in his sixties or seventies with COVID-19, enrolled during active disease. CDR3 region: CASSLYGRAGEQYF. The CDR3 coding sequence is TGTGCCAGCAGCTTGTATGGCAGGGCTGGCGAGCAGTACTTC.